The 26 T cell receptor beta chains below all came from one sample that was sequenced in a study of T cell repertoires in cytomegalovirus infection. TCRdb analysed the reads with MiXCR anew, one entry per CDR3 protein. The sample contains 250,000 to 300,000 distinct CDR3 sequences, around 20% of which appear only once. No antigens are known for them. The specimen was cultured PBMCs, collected from culture after CMV antigen stimulation. These receptors were collected from a human donor in good health (CMV status not recorded). Some clones in this sample may be carry-over from other donors' samples.

This chain links TRBV29-1 with TRBJ2-5; D may be TRBD1 (7 bases). Trimming left V 8 bases short and J 3 bases short, with 19 bases between. The CDR3 spans 14 residues. Per germline, CDR1 SQVTM and CDR2 ANQGSEA. For the CDR3, the DNA is TGCAGCACCTCTGCGGGGACAGCTAAAGAGACCCAGTACTTC. It translates to CSTSAGTAKETQYF.

This clonotype showed up just a few times. The chain joins TRBV11-2 to TRBJ2-7; TRBD2 matches 7 bases. In germline, CDR1 is SGHAT, CDR2 FQNNGV. V trimming: 5 bases; J trimming: 2 bases; junction bases outside the gene matches: 6. The CDR3 is 14 residues long. This CDR3 is CASSHSSGPYEQYV. The CDR3 DNA is TGTGCCAGCAGCCATTCTAGCGGTCCCTACGAGCAGTACGTC.

This clonotype appeared a few times. The chain combines TRBV20-1 with TRBJ1-5; 10 nucleotides match TRBD1. V gave up 5 bases and J gave up 4 bases; unmatched junction bases: 11. CDR3 length: 16 residues. Germline V gives CDR1 DFQATT, CDR2 SNEGSKA (reference sequence). CDR3 residues: CSAQSTGTGVNQPQHF. CDR3 bases: TGCAGTGCTCAATCTACGGGGACAGGGGTGAATCAGCCCCAGCATTTT.

This clonotype has a count of ten or more. J is TRBJ2-5 and V is TRBV7-2, with 8 bases that match TRBD2. The CDR3 sequence is 14 residues long. Per germline, CDR1 SGHTA and CDR2 FQGNSA. With V trimmed by 6 bases and J by 5 bases, 8 bases remained unmatched. CDR3 loop: CASSYSGTPETQYF. CDR3 nucleotide sequence: TGTGCCAGCAGTTATAGCGGGACGCCGGAGACCCAGTACTTC.

This clonotype was found a few times. The rearrangement links TRBV15 to TRBJ2-5, with D possibly being TRBD2 (6 bases). Trimming removed 1 base at V and 5 bases at J, with 17 bases between. This CDR3 comprises 16 residues. Germline V gives CDR1 LNHNV, CDR2 YYDKDF (reference sequence). The CDR3 DNA is TGTGCCACCAGCAGAGTACGGGGGACGATCCAGGAGACCCAGTACTTC. This encodes CATSRVRGTIQETQYF.

The chain recombines TRBV29-1 with TRBJ2-1; tentatively, D is TRBD2 (6 bases). Trimming left V 3 bases short and J 2 bases short, with 8 bases between. The CDR3 is 13 residues long. Per the germline V gene, CDR1 is SQVTM and CDR2 is ANQGSEA. For the CDR3, the DNA is TGCAGCGTTGACGGAGGGACCTACAATGAGCAGTTCTTC. Its protein product is CSVDGGTYNEQFF.

This clonotype was picked up a small number of times. The V and J genes are TRBV7-8 and TRBJ2-1, with 7 nucleotides matching TRBD2. The CDR3 extends over 14 amino acids. Trimming at V came to 1 base and at J to 7 bases, leaving 4 bases not matched to a gene. CDR1 is SGHVS, CDR2 FQNEAQ, per germline. The CDR3 is CASSLGGSRNEQFF. In nucleotides, the CDR3 is TGTGCCAGCAGCTTAGGCGGGAGCAGAAATGAGCAGTTCTTC.

The sample holds many counts of this clonotype. V is TRBV7-3 and J is TRBJ1-2; the match to TRBD1 covers 7 bases. CDR1 is SGHTA and CDR2 is FQGTGA in the germline V gene. The CDR3 extends over 13 amino acids. Trimming cost V 5 bases and J 8 bases; bases outside gene matches: 8. The CDR3 region is CASSETTGVGYTF. The CDR3 DNA sequence: TGTGCCAGCAGCGAAACTACAGGGGTAGGCTACACCTTC.

This clonotype has just a few counts. This rearrangement joins TRBV10-3 to TRBJ2-3; a possible D gene is TRBD1 (6 bases). The V end lost 6 bases, the J end lost 5 bases, and 12 bases lay between the germline ends. The CDR3 contains 13 residues. CDR1 and CDR2 from the germline V gene are ENHRY and SYGVKD. The CDR3 protein is CAISYLTGDTQYF. DNA for the CDR3: TGTGCCATCAGCTACCTGACAGGAGATACGCAGTATTTT.

The genes are TRBV7-9 and TRBJ2-1; 7 bases are a match to TRBD1. Germline assignment: CDR1 SEHNR and CDR2 FQNEAQ (reference sequence). The CDR3 loop spans 18 amino acids. Germline trimming cut 4 bases from V and 4 bases from J; bases unmatched to any gene: 16. In nucleotides, the CDR3 is TGTGCCAGCAGCTCCTCTATCATTTTAGGACAGGTGTACAATGAGCAGTTCTTC. Protein product: CASSSSIILGQVYNEQFF.

The chain has TRBV10-3 and TRBJ2-1; 9 bases align to TRBD2. Per germline, CDR1 ENHRY and CDR2 SYGVKD. V shed 6 bases and J 5 bases; nucleotides not matched to a gene: 2. The CDR3 is made up of 13 amino acids. The CDR3 loop reads CAIRTSGDNEQFF. CDR3 nucleotides: TGTGCCATCAGGACTAGCGGAGACAATGAGCAGTTCTTC.

This clonotype was counted between two and nine times. The chain recombines TRBV7-9 with TRBJ1-1, with TRBD1 as a possible D gene (5 bases). This CDR3 spans 13 amino acids. Germline loops: CDR1 SEHNR, CDR2 FQNEAQ (reference sequence). Between the trimmed V and J ends, which lost 4 bases and 5 bases, there was a span of 11 bases. In DNA, the CDR3 is TGTGCCAGCAGCTACGTTGGGGGGACTGAAGCTTTCTTT. It codes for CASSYVGGTEAFF.

V usage is TRBV20-1 and J usage is TRBJ2-3; D unresolved. Germline V gene lookup returns CDR1 DFQATT and CDR2 SNEGSKA (reference sequence). With 7 bases removed from V and 3 bases from J, the gap between germline ends came to 23 bases. The CDR3 runs 16 residues. The DNA of the CDR3 is TGCAGTGGTAATAACCACAGAGAATCGATTACAGATACGCAGTATTTT. Protein: CSGNNHRESITDTQYF.

This clonotype was detected many times. The V call is TRBV6-6, the J call TRBJ1-6; a possible D gene is TRBD1 (6 bases). The germline CDR1 and CDR2 sequences are MNHNY and SVGAGI (reference sequence). This CDR3 region has 17 residues. Trimming shortened V by 8 bases and J by 0 bases, and 17 bases separated the two germline ends. The CDR3: CASPGGRGSSYNSPLHF. CDR3 sequence (DNA): TGTGCCAGCCCCGGGGGTAGGGGGAGCTCCTATAATTCACCCCTCCACTTT.

This clonotype was counted once. The chain combines TRBV10-3 with TRBJ1-2; TRBD1 agrees at 8 bases. The CDR3 covers 16 residues. The V segment lost 4 bases and the J segment 0 bases; nucleotides outside the gene matches: 7. From germline, CDR1 is ENHRY and CDR2 SYGVKD. The CDR3 sequence is CAISVSGGDPNYGYTF. For the CDR3, the DNA is TGTGCCATCAGTGTCTCAGGGGGCGACCCTAACTATGGCTACACCTTC.

CDR3 sequence (DNA): TGCAGTGCCCTCGGACTAGCGGGAGGGTATGGCAATGAGCAGTTCTTC. Protein product: CSALGLAGGYGNEQFF. V gene TRBV20-1 combines with J gene TRBJ2-1; 15 positions agree with TRBD2. J gave up 6 bases and V 6 bases, and 9 bases lay outside the gene matches. This CDR3 has 16 amino acids. The germline CDR1 and CDR2 sequences are DFQATT and SNEGSKA (reference sequence).

This clonotype has a count of ten or more. The CDR3 nucleotides read TGTGCCAGCAGCGACGGACGAAGGGATGAGCAGTTCTTC. Translation gives CASSDGRRDEQFF. This chain joins TRBV7-9 and TRBJ2-1; D unclear. Germline CDR1 SEHNR, CDR2 FQNEAQ (reference sequence). This CDR3 contains 13 residues. Trimming removed 5 bases at V and 8 bases at J, with 13 bases between.

The sample holds a few counts of this clonotype. The chain recombines TRBV12-3 or TRBV12-4 with TRBJ2-3, with D perhaps TRBD1 (5 bases). This CDR3 spans 14 amino acids. Trimming cost V 1 base and J 2 bases, with 7 bases left between them. The CDR3: CASSLEQATDTQYF. The CDR3 DNA is TGTGCCAGCAGTTTAGAACAGGCCACAGATACGCAGTATTTT.

This clonotype was counted only a few times. This chain connects TRBV28 to TRBJ1-3, with TRBD1 as a possible D gene (6 bases). V lost 4 bases, J lost 3 bases, and 10 bases lay in between. The germline CDR1 and CDR2 sequences are MDHEN and SYDVKM. This CDR3 contains 14 residues. CDR3 coding DNA: TGTGCCAGCAGTTCGGTACAGGGTGGAAACACCATATATTTT. This gives the protein CASSSVQGGNTIYF.

This chain links TRBV5-1 with TRBJ1-2, with TRBD1 as a possible D gene (5 bases). Germline V lookup: CDR1 SGHRS, CDR2 YFSETQ. V dropped 4 bases and J dropped 4 bases, with 23 bases sitting between them. This CDR3 comprises 17 residues. In nucleotides, the CDR3 is TGCGCCAGCAGCCTGACGGGGCGGGGCAGAGAGTCCTATGGCTACACCTTC. Amino acids: CASSLTGRGRESYGYTF.

In this sample, this clonotype turned up many times. The V call is TRBV7-2, the J call TRBJ1-1; D is perhaps TRBD1 (6 bases). Trimming pared 5 bases from V and 10 bases from J, leaving 17 bases between. The CDR3 is 13 amino acids. CDR1 and CDR2 (germline): SGHTA, FQGNSA. CDR3: CASSPGLQGRAFF. In nucleotides, the CDR3 is TGTGCCAGCAGCCCCGGACTGCAGGGGAGAGCTTTCTTT.

This clonotype turned up a few times. The chain uses TRBV27 and TRBJ2-7, with unresolved D. The CDR3 runs 10 residues. The germline V gene has CDR1 MNHEY and CDR2 SMNVEV (reference sequence). V was cut by 11 bases and J by 7 bases, with 12 bases left in between. In nucleotides, the CDR3 is TGTGCCCCCCCCTATGGGGAGCAGTACTTC. Protein sequence: CAPPYGEQYF.

The rearrangement uses TRBV19 and TRBJ2-1, with 9 bases identical to TRBD2. Germline V lookup: CDR1 LNHDA, CDR2 SQIVND (reference sequence). The CDR3 sequence is 17 residues long. V shed 0 bases and J 9 bases; nucleotides not matched to a gene: 12. CDR3 sequence reads: CASSIERLAGRRGEQFF. The CDR3 DNA reads as TGTGCCAGTAGTATAGAAAGGCTAGCGGGAAGGCGAGGTGAGCAGTTCTTC.

This clonotype turned up a few times. The chain recombines TRBV6-6 with TRBJ1-2; the D is unclear. The CDR3 contains 14 residues. The germline V gene has CDR1 MNHNY and CDR2 SVGAGI (reference sequence). V lost 2 bases and J lost 4, with 11 bases in between. The CDR3 loop is CASSYVGYGYGYTF. For the CDR3, the DNA is TGTGCCAGCAGTTACGTAGGTTACGGCTATGGCTACACCTTC.

The chain's CDR3 is CASSLTTGGYQETQYF. DNA of the CDR3: TGTGCCAGCAGTTTAACGACAGGGGGGTACCAAGAGACCCAGTACTTC. This chain uses TRBV27 with TRBJ2-5, with 9 nucleotides matching TRBD1. Germline trimming cut 2 bases from V and 0 bases from J; bases unmatched to any gene: 4. Germline V lookup: CDR1 MNHEY, CDR2 SMNVEV (reference sequence). The CDR3 loop spans 16 amino acids.

As to this clonotype: One end of the junction varies from germline; a read error may be responsible. This chain joins TRBV6-2 or TRBV6-3 and TRBJ1-5; no clear D. From germline, CDR1 is MNHEY and CDR2 SVGEGT. This CDR3 spans 13 amino acids. The CDR3 coding sequence is TGTACCAGCAGTTACGGGCTTGGGCAGCCCCAGCATTTT. It encodes CTSSYGLGQPQHF.